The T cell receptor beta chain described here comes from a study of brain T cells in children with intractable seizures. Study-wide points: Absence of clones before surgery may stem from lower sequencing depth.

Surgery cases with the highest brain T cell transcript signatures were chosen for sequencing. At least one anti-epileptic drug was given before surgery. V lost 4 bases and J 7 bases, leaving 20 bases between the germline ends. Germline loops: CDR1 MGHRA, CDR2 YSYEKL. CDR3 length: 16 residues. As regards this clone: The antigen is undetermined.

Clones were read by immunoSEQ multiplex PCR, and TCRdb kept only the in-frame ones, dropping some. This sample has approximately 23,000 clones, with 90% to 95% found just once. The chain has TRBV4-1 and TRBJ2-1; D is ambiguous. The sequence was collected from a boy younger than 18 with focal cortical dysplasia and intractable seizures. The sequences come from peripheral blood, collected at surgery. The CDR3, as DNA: TGCGCCAGCAGCCCTTCTAGGAGCCCCCGTGGGAATGAGCAGTTCTTC. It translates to CASSPSRSPRGNEQFF.